The sequence of this T cell receptor beta chain was determined in a study of T cell repertoires in cytomegalovirus infection. The V gene lost 4 bases and the J gene lost 5 bases, with 11 bases spanning the gap. Per the germline V gene, CDR1 is SGHTA and CDR2 is FQGTGA. The CDR3 consists of 13 residues. TCRdb reprocessed the reads via MiXCR and lists one record per CDR3 protein. Of about 450,000 distinct CDR3 sequences in the sample, approximately 31% were seen once. This chain links TRBV7-3 with TRBJ1-1, with D possibly TRBD1 on 6 matching bases. Sequencing used PBMCs. This TCR was sampled from a human donor in good health (CMV status not recorded). Some clones in this sample may be carry-over from other donors' samples. The CDR3 is CASSSTGKTEAFF. In nucleotides, the CDR3 is TGTGCCAGCAGCTCCACAGGGAAAACTGAAGCTTTCTTT.